This is a list of T cell receptor beta chains from one sample in a study of T cell repertoires in ileal Crohn's disease. TCRdb's copy holds only in-frame clones and misses some; the assay was immunoSEQ multiplex PCR. The sample shows fewer than 15,000 clones, over 70% of them seen only once. Sequences were obtained from ileal tissue. Every receptor here comes from an adult with Crohn's disease. Each CDR3 is given without its conserved first and last residue.

v_call cdr3_aa
TRBV15 ATSRVHSGRENTGELF
TRBV2 ASREGWYQETQY
TRBV7-9 ASSHRGQGFYEQY
TRBV30 AWSSYYSANTQY
TRBV7-2 ASSKGLYTDTQY
TRBV27 ASSITGYSNQPQH
TRBV6-5 ASSYQGGTGELF
TRBV18 ASSQYELTNTGELF
TRBV7-2 ASSLGPRQGSGNTIY
TRBV7-7 ASSPTTGFGELF
TRBV2 ASKGGPGLGLNEQF
TRBV7-2 ASSPRTPRGTDTQY
TRBV29-1 SVKRGGPNQPQH
TRBV9 ASSEGLAGVETQY
TRBV2 ASRGLTYSNQPQH
TRBV21-1 ASSKGRDFYEQY
TRBV7-9 ASSPMGRTMNTEAF
TRBV7-6 ASSSPDRGHEQY
TRBV2 ASSADPRNRQGPNQPQH
TRBV7-2 ASSLAGTPRNEQF
TRBV4-1 ASSQDFGAYEQY
TRBV27 ASSLSQGARGNEQF
TRBV5-1 ASSFSMDRGRSPLH
TRBV9 ASSGGVWDTEAF
TRBV5-1 ASSVTSGVEETQY